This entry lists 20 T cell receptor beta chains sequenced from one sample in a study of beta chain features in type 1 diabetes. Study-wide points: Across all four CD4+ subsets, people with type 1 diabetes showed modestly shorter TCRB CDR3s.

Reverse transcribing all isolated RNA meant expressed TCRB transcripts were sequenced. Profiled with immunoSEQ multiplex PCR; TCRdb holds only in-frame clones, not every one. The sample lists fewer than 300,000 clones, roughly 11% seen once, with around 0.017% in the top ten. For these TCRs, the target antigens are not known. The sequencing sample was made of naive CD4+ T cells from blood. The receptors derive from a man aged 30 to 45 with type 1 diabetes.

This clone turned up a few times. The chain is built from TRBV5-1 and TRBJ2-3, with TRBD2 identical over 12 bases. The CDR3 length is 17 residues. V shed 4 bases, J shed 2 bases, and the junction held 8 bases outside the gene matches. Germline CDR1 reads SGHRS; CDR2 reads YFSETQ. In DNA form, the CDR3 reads TGCGCCAGCAGCCCTCGGACTAGCGGGGTGACCACAGATACGCAGTATTTT. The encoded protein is CASSPRTSGVTTDTQYF.

CDR3 in amino acids: CASSPGHWELFF. In nucleotides, the CDR3 is TGTGCCAGCAGCCCCGGACACTGGGAGCTGTTTTTT. The J gene is TRBJ2-2, the V gene TRBV7-9; D possibly corresponds to TRBD1 (5 bases). V lost 5 bases and J 9 bases, leaving 10 bases between the germline ends. CDR3 length: 12 residues. Germline-derived CDR1 and CDR2 are SEHNR and FQNEAQ (reference sequence).

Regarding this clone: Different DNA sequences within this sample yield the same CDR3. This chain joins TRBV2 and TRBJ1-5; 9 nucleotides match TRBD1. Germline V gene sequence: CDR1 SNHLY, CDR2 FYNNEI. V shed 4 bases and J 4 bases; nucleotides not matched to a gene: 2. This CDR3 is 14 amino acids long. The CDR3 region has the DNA TGTGCCAGCAGTGGAGGACAGGGGAATCAGCCCCAGCATTTT. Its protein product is CASSGGQGNQPQHF.

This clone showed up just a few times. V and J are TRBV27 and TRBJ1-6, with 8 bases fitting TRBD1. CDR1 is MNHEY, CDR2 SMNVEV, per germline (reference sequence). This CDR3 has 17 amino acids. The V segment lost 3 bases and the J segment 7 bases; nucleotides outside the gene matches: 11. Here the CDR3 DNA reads TGTGCCAGCAGTTTCGAGGGGACAGGATGGGGAAATTCACCCCTCCACTTT. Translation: CASSFEGTGWGNSPLHF.

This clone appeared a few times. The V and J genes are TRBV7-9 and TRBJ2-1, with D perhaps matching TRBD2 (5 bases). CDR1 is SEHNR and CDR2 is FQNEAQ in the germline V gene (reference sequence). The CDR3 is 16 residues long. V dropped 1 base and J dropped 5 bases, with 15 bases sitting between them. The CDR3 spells CASSLGRSRGDNEQFF. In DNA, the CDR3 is TGTGCCAGCAGCTTAGGGAGGTCTCGTGGAGACAATGAGCAGTTCTTC.

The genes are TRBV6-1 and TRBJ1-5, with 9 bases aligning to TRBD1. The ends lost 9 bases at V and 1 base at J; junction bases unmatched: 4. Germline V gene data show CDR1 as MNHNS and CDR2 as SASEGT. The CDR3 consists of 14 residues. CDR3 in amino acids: CASIQGASNQPQHF. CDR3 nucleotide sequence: TGTGCCAGTATACAGGGGGCAAGCAATCAGCCCCAGCATTTT.

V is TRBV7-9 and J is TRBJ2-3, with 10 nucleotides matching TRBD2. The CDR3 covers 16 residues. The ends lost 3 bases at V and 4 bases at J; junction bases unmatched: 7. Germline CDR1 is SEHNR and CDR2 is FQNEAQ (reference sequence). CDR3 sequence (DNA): TGTGCCAGCAGCTTGGGAGCGGGGGGGCCGTCAGATACGCAGTATTTT. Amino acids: CASSLGAGGPSDTQYF.

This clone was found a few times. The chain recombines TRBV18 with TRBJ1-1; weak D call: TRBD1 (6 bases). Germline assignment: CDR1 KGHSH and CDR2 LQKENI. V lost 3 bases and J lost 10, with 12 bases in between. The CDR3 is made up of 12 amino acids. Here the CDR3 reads CASSPRTDGAFF. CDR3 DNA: TGTGCCAGCTCACCTCGGACAGACGGAGCTTTCTTT.

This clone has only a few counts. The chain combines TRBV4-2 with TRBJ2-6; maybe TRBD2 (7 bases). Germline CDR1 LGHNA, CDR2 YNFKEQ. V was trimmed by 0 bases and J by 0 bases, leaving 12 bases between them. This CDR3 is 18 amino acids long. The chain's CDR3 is CASSQDTGGNSGANVLTF. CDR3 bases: TGTGCCAGCAGCCAAGATACGGGGGGCAACTCTGGGGCCAACGTCCTGACTTTC.

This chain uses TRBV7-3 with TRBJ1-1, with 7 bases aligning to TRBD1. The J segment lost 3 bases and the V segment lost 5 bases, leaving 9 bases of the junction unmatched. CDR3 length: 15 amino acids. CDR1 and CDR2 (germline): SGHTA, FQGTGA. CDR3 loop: CASSPTTGVHTEAFF. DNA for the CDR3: TGTGCCAGCAGCCCAACAACAGGGGTGCACACTGAAGCTTTCTTT.

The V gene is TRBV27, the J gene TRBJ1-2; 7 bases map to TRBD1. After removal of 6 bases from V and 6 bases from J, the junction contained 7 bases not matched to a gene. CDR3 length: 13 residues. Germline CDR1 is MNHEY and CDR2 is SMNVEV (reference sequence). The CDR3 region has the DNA TGTGCCAGCAGCACAGGGGTGGGAAATGGCTACACCTTC. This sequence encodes CASSTGVGNGYTF.

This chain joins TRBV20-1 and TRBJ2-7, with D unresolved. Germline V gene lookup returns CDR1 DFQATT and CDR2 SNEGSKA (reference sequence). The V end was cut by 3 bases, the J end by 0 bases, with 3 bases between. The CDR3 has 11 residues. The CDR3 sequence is CSASISYEQYF. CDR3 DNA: TGCAGTGCTAGTATCTCCTACGAGCAGTACTTC.

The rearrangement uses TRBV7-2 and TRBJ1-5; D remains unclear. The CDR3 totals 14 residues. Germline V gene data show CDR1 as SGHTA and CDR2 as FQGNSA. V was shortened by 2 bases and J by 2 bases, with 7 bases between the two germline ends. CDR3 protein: CASSLMQGNQPQHF. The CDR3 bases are TGTGCCAGCAGCTTAATGCAGGGCAATCAGCCCCAGCATTTT.

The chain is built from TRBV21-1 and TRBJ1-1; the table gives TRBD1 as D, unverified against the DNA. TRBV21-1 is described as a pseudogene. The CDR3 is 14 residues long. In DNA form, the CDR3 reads TGTGCCAGCAGCAACCTTTGTTTGGGCAGTGAAGCTTTCTTT. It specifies CASSNLCLGSEAFF.

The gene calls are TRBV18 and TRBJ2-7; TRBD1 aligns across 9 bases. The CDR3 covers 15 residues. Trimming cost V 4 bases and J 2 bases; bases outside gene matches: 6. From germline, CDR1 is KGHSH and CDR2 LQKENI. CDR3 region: CASSQGQGETYEQYF. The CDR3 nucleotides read TGTGCCAGCTCACAGGGACAGGGAGAAACCTACGAGCAGTACTTC.

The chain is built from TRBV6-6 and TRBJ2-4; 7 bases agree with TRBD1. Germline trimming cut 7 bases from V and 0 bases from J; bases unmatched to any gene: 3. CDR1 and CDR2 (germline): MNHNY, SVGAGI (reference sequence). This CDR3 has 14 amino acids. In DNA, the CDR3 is TGTGCCAGCATTGACAGGGAAGCCAAAAACATTCAGTACTTC. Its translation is CASIDREAKNIQYF.

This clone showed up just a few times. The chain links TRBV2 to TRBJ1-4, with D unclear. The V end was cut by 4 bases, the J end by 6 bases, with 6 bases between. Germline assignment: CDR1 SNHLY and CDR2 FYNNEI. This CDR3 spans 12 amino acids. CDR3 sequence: CASSGQYEKLFF. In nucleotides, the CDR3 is TGTGCCAGCAGTGGGCAGTATGAAAAACTGTTTTTT.

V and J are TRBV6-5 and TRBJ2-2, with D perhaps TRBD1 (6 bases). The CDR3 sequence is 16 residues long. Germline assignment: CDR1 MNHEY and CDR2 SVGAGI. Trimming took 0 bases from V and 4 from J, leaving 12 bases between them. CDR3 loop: CASSYSPGQTTGELFF. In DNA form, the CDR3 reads TGTGCCAGCAGTTACTCTCCGGGACAAACCACCGGGGAGCTGTTTTTT.

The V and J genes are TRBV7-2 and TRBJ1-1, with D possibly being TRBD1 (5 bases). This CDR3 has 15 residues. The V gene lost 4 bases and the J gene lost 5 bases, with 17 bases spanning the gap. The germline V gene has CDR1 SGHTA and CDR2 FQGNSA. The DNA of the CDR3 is TGTGCCAGCAGCTCAGCAGGGAGGTGGGGTACTGAAGCTTTCTTT. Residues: CASSSAGRWGTEAFF.

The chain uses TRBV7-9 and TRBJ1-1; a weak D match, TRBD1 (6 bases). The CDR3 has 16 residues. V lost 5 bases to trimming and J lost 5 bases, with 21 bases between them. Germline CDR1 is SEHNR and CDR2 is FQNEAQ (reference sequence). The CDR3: CASSPGQQGVRTEAFF. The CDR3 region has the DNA TGTGCCAGCAGCCCCGGCCAACAGGGTGTTAGGACTGAAGCTTTCTTT.